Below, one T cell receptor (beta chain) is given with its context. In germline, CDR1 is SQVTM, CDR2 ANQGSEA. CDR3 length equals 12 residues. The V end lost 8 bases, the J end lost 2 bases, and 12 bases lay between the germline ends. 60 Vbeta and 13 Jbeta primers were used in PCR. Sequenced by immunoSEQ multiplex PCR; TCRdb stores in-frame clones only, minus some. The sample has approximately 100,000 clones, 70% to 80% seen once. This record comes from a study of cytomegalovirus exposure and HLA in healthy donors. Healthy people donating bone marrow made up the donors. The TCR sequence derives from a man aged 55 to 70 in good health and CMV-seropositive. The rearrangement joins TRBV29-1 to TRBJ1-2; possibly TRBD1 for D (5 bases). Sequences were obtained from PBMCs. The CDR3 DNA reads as TGCAGCACCCGCGGGGCAAACTATGGCTACACCTTC. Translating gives CSTRGANYGYTF.